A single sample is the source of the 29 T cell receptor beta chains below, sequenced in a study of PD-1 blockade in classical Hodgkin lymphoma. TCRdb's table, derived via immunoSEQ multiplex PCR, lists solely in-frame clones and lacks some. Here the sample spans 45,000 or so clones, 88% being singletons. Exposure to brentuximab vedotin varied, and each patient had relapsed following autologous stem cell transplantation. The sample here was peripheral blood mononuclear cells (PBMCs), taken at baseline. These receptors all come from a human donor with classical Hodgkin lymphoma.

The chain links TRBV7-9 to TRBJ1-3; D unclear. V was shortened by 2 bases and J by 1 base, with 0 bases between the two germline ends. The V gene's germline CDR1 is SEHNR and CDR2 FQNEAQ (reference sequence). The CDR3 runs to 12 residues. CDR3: CASSLSGNTIYF. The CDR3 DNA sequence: TGTGCCAGCAGCTTATCTGGAAACACCATATATTTT.

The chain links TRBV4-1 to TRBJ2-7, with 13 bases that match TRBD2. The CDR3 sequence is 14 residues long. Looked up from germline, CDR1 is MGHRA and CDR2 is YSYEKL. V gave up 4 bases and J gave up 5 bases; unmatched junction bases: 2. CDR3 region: CASSLGLAGDEQYF. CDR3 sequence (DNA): TGCGCCAGCAGCCTAGGACTAGCGGGGGACGAGCAGTACTTC.

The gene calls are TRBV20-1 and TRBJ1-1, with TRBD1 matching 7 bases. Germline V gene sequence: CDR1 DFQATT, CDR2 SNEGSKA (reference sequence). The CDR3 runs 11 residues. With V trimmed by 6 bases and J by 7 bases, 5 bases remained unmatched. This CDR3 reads CSADRVGEAFF. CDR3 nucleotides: TGCAGTGCAGACAGGGTCGGTGAAGCTTTCTTT.

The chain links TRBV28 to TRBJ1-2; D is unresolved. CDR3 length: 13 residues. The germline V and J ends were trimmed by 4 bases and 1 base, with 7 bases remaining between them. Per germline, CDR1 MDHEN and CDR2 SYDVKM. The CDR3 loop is CASSYSRNYGYTF. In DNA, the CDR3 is TGTGCCAGCAGTTACAGTCGTAACTATGGCTACACCTTC.

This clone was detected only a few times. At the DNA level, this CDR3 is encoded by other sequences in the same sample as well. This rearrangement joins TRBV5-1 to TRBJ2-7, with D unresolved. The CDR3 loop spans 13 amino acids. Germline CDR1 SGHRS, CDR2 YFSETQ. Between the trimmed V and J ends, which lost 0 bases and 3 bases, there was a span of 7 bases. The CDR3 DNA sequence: TGCGCCAGCAGCTTGGCCGGCAGCTACGAGCAGTACTTC. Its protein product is CASSLAGSYEQYF.

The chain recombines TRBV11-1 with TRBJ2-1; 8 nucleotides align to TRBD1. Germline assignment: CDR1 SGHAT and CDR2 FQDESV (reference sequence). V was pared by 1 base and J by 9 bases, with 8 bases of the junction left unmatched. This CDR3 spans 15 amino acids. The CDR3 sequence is CASSLGTGPGFEQFF. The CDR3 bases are TGTGCCAGCAGCTTAGGGACAGGGCCTGGTTTTGAGCAGTTCTTC.

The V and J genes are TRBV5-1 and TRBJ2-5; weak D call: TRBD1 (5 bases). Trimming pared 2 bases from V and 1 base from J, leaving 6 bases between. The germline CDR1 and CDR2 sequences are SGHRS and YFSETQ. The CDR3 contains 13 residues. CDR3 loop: CASSLQVQETQYF. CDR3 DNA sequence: TGCGCCAGCAGCTTACAGGTCCAAGAGACCCAGTACTTC.

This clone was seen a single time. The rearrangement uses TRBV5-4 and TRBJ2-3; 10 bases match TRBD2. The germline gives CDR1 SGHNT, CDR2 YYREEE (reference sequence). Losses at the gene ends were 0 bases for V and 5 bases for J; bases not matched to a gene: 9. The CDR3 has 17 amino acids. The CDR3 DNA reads TGTGCCAGCAGCTTGGTGGGTTGGGCTAGCGGGGGAGATACGCAGTATTTT. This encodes CASSLVGWASGGDTQYF.

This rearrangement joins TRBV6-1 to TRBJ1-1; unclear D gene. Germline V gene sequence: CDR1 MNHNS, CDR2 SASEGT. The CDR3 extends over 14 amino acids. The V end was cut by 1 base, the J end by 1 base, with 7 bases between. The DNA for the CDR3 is TGTGCCAGCAGTGAAGTAGAGGGGAACACTGAAGCTTTCTTT. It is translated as CASSEVEGNTEAFF.

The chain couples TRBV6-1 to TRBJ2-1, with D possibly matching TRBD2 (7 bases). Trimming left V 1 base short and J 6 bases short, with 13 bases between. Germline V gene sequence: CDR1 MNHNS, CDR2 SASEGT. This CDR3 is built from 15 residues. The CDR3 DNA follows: TGTGCCAGCAGTGAAGGGGGGGGCGGTCCCAATGAGCAGTTCTTC. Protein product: CASSEGGGGPNEQFF.

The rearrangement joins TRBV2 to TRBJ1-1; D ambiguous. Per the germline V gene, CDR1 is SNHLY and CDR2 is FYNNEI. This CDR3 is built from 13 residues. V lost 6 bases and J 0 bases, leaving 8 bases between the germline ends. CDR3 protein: CASRAELNTEAFF. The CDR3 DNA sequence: TGTGCCAGCAGAGCCGAATTGAACACTGAAGCTTTCTTT.

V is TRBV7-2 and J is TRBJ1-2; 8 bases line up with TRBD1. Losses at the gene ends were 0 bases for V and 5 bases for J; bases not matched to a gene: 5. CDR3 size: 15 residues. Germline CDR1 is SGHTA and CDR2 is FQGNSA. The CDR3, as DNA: TGTGCCAGCAGCTTAGCGCAGGGGGCGTCGTATGGCTACACCTTC. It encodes CASSLAQGASYGYTF.

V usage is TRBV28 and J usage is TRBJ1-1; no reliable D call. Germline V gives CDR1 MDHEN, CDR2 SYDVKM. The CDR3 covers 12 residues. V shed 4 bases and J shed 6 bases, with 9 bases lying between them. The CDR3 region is CASSYRPPEAFF. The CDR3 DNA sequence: TGTGCCAGCAGTTACCGCCCGCCTGAAGCTTTCTTT.

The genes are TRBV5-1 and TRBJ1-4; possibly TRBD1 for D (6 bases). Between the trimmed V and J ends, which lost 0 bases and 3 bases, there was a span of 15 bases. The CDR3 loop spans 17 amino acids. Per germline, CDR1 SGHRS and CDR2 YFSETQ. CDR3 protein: CASSLVLGARANEKLFF. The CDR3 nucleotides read TGCGCCAGCAGCTTGGTGCTGGGGGCTAGAGCTAATGAAAAACTGTTTTTT. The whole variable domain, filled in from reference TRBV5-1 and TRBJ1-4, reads KAGVTQTPRYLIKTRGQQVTLSCSPISGHRSVSWYQQTPGQGLQFLFEYFSETQRNKGNFPGRFSGRQFSNSRSEMNVSTLELGDSALYLCASSLVLGARANEKLFFGSGTQLSVL.

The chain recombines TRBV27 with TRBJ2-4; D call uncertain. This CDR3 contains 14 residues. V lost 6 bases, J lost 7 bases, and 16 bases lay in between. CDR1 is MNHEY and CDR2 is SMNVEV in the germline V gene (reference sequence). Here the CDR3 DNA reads TGTGCCAGCAGCCCACGGCTAGTACCTAACATTCAGTACTTC. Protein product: CASSPRLVPNIQYF.

The CDR3 loop is CASSAKAGGETQYF. The CDR3 region has the DNA TGTGCCAGCAGTGCGAAAGCGGGAGGGGAGACCCAGTACTTC. This chain uses TRBV6-1 with TRBJ2-5, with TRBD2 identical over 10 bases. This CDR3 is built from 14 residues. CDR1 is MNHNS, CDR2 SASEGT, per germline. V was clipped by 4 bases and J by 5 bases; unmatched bases: 4.

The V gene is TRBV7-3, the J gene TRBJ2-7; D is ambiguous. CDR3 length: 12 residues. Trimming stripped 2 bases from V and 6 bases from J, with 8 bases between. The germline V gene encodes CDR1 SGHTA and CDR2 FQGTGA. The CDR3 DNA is TGTGCCAGCAGCTTATCAGGTGGCGAGCAGTACTTC. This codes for CASSLSGGEQYF.

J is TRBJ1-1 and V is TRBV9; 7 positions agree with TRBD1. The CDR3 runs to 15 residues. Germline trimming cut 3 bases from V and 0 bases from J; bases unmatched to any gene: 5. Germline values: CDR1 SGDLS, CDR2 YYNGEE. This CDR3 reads CASSEQGTMNTEAFF. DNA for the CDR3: TGTGCCAGCAGCGAACAGGGGACGATGAACACTGAAGCTTTCTTT.

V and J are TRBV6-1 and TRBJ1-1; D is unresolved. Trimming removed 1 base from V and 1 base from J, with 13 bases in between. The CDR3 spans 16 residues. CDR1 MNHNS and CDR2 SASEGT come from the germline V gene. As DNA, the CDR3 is TGTGCCAGCAGTGAAGTGCCAGCGTTTAAGAACACTGAAGCTTTCTTT. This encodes CASSEVPAFKNTEAFF.

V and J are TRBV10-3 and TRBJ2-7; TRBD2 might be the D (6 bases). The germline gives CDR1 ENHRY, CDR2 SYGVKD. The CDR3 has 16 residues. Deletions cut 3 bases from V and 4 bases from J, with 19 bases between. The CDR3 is CAISEPPRGPGYEQYF. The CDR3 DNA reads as TGTGCCATCAGTGAACCCCCGCGGGGCCCCGGTTACGAGCAGTACTTC.

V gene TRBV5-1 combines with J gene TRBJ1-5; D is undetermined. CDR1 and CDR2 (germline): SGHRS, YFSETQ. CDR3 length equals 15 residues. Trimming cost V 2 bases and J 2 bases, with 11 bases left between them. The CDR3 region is CASSFNGDGNQPQHF. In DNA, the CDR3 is TGCGCCAGCAGCTTTAATGGGGATGGCAATCAGCCCCAGCATTTT.

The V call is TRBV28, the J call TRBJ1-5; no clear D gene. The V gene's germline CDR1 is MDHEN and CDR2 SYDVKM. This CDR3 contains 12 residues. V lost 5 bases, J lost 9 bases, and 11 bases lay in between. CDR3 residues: CASSPPRGPQHF. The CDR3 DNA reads TGTGCCAGCAGTCCTCCTCGAGGGCCCCAGCATTTT.

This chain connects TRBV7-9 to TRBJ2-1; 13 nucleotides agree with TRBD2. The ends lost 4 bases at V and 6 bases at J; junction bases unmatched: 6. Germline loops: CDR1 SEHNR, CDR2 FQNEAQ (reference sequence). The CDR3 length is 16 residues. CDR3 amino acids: CASSYLTSGGANEQFF. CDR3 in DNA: TGTGCCAGCAGCTACCTCACTAGCGGGGGGGCCAATGAGCAGTTCTTC.

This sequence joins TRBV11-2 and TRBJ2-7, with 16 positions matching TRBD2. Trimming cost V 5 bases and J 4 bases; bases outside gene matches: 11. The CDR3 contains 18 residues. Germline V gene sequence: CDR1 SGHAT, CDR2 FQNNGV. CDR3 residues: CASSTRGTSGRVKYEQYF. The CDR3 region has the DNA TGTGCCAGCAGCACGCGGGGGACTAGCGGGAGGGTAAAATACGAGCAGTACTTC. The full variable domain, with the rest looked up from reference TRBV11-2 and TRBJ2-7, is EAGVAQSPRYKIIEKRQSVAFWCNPISGHATLYWYQQILGQGPKLLIQFQNNGVVDDSQLPKDRFSAERLKGVDSTLKIQPAKLEDSAVYLCASSTRGTSGRVKYEQYFGPGTRLTVT.

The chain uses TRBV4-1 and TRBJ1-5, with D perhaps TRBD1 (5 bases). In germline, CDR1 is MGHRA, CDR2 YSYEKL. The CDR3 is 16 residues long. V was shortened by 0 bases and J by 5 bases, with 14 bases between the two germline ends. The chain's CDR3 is CASSQEGAGTYQPQHF. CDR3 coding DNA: TGCGCCAGCAGCCAAGAAGGCGCAGGGACCTATCAGCCCCAGCATTTT.

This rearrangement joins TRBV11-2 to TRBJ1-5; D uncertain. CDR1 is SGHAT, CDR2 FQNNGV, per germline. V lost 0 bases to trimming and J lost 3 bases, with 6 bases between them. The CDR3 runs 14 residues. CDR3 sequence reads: CASSLDLANQPQHF. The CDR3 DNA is TGTGCCAGCAGCTTAGACCTCGCCAATCAGCCCCAGCATTTT.

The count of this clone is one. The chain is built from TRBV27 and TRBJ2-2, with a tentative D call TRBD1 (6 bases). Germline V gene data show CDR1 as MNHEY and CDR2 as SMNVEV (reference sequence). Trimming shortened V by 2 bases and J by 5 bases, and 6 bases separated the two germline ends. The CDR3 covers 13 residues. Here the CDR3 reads CASSLRGTGELFF. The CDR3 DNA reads TGTGCCAGCAGTTTAAGGGGGACCGGGGAGCTGTTTTTT.

As DNA, the CDR3 is TGTGCCAGCAGCCCCACTAAAAGGAGGACTGAAGCTTTCTTT. It specifies CASSPTKRRTEAFF. The chain links TRBV6-1 to TRBJ1-1, with D unresolved. This CDR3 comprises 14 residues. Germline V gene data show CDR1 as MNHNS and CDR2 as SASEGT. The V end was cut by 6 bases, the J end by 5 bases, with 16 bases between.

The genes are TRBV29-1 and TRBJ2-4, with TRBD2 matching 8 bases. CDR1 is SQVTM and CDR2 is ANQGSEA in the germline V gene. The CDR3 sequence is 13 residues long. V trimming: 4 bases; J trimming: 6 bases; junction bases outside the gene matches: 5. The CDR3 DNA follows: TGCAGCGTTGCTTCCGGGGGGGTAAACATTCAGTACTTC. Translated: CSVASGGVNIQYF. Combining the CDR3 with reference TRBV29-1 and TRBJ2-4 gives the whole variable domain SAVISQKPSRDICQRGTSLTIQCQVDSQVTMMFWYRQQPGQSLTLIATANQGSEATYESGFVIDKFPISRPNLTFSTLTVSNMSPEDSSIYLCSVASGGVNIQYFGAGTRLSVL.